This T cell receptor beta chain was sequenced in a study of early T cells in non-severe SARS-CoV-2 infection. General study results and limits: Reliance on VDJdb matching favored anti-spike CD8 responses; private and CD4 specificities were missed.

This CDR3 has 19 amino acids. The V gene end was trimmed by 6 bases and the J gene end by 7 bases; junction bases not matched to a gene: 22. The germline V gene has CDR1 MDHEN and CDR2 SYDVKM. TCRdb reanalysed the 5' RACE reads using MiXCR and keeps one entry per CDR3 protein. The table lists about 83,000 distinct CDR3 sequences, about 14% of them singletons, with 3% to 3.5% in the top ten. For this clonotype: What it recognizes is unknown.

Material for sequencing was whole blood. This TCR was recovered from an adult who was a healthcare worker with PCR-confirmed SARS-CoV-2 infection or an uninfected control (not recorded which). The J gene is TRBJ2-1, the V gene TRBV28, with TRBD1 matching over 9 bases. CDR3 in amino acids: CASSPPSPRGDRVYNEQFF. CDR3 bases: TGTGCCAGCAGCCCCCCCTCGCCCCGTGGGGACAGGGTCTATAATGAGCAGTTCTTC.